These 25 T cell receptor beta chains originate from one sample sequenced in a study of blood T cell repertoires in COVID-19. Clones were read by immunoSEQ multiplex PCR, and TCRdb kept only the in-frame ones, dropping some. The sample has 74,000 or so clones, more than 80% seen once. Sample: peripheral blood. Receptor source: a man aged 50-59 years with acute or convalescent COVID-19.

This clone has only one observation. V gene TRBV2 combines with J gene TRBJ1-4; D is ambiguous. Trimming stripped 5 bases from V and 4 bases from J, with 2 bases between. CDR3 length: 11 residues. Germline CDR1 reads SNHLY; CDR2 reads FYNNEI. CDR3 DNA: TGTGCCAGCAGTCTTAATGAAAAACTGTTTTTT. Translating gives CASSLNEKLFF.

This chain joins TRBV6-2 or TRBV6-3 and TRBJ2-7; 9 bases line up with TRBD2. CDR1 MNHEY and CDR2 SVGEGT come from the germline V gene. The CDR3 loop spans 16 amino acids. The V segment lost 2 bases and the J segment 0 bases; nucleotides outside the gene matches: 5. The CDR3 sequence: CASSYHSGGLSYEQYF. DNA for the CDR3: TGTGCCAGCAGTTACCATAGCGGGGGACTCTCCTACGAGCAGTACTTC.

The chain links TRBV4-1 to TRBJ1-2; 7 bases are a match to TRBD1. V shed 6 bases, J shed 1 base, and the junction held 2 bases outside the gene matches. Germline-derived CDR1 and CDR2 are MGHRA and YSYEKL. The CDR3 is made up of 13 amino acids. The CDR3 reads CASRGQFNYGYTF. The CDR3 nucleotides read TGCGCCAGCAGGGGACAGTTTAACTATGGCTACACCTTC.

The chain couples TRBV2 to TRBJ2-6; perhaps TRBD2 as D (5 bases). This CDR3 has 13 residues. Germline loops: CDR1 SNHLY, CDR2 FYNNEI. V lost 6 bases to trimming and J lost 2 bases, with 5 bases between them. CDR3 sequence reads: CASSGAGANVLTF. For the CDR3, the DNA is TGTGCCAGCAGCGGGGCTGGGGCCAACGTCCTGACTTTC.

V is TRBV18 and J is TRBJ2-5; a possible D gene is TRBD1 (6 bases). The V and J ends lost 3 bases and 3 bases respectively, with 11 bases between them. CDR1 and CDR2 (germline): KGHSH, LQKENI. There are 14 residues in the CDR3. DNA of the CDR3: TGTGCCAGCTCACCGCTTAAGGGGGAAGAGACCCAGTACTTC. It codes for CASSPLKGEETQYF.

The DNA for the CDR3 is TGTGCCAGCAGCGTAGGGGGAGGGATTGGCACTGAAGCTTTCTTT. Amino acid sequence: CASSVGGGIGTEAFF. The V and J genes are TRBV9 and TRBJ1-1; unclear D gene. Trimming left V 0 bases short and J 4 bases short, with 13 bases between. The CDR3 loop spans 15 amino acids. CDR1 is SGDLS, CDR2 YYNGEE, per germline.

This chain uses TRBV7-3 with TRBJ2-3, with D uncertain. The CDR3 is made up of 15 amino acids. V was cut by 0 bases and J by 1 base, with 8 bases left in between. Germline assignment: CDR1 SGHTA and CDR2 FQGTGA. As DNA, the CDR3 is TGTGCCAGCAGCTTAACCGCGGTGGGCACAGATACGCAGTATTTT. This codes for CASSLTAVGTDTQYF.

A note on this clone: Germline and junction disagree at one end, which may indicate a read error. The chain uses TRBV19 and TRBJ1-1, with a possible D match to TRBD1 (5 bases). Germline CDR1 and CDR2: LNHDA and SQIVND (reference sequence). The CDR3 has 13 residues. This CDR3 reads CASSLDRNREAFF. The CDR3, as DNA: TGTGCCAGTAGTCTAGACAGAAACCGTGAAGCTTTCTTT.

V is TRBV4-3 and J is TRBJ1-6; D is unresolved. CDR1 and CDR2 (germline): LGHNA, YSLEER. The V and J ends lost 3 bases and 7 bases respectively, with 13 bases between them. The CDR3 has 15 residues. CDR3 in DNA: TGCGCCAGCAGCCAGGGAGGTGGTAACAATTCACCCCTCCACTTT. It encodes CASSQGGGNNSPLHF.

The chain links TRBV13 to TRBJ1-4, with a tentative D call TRBD1 (6 bases). Germline values: CDR1 PRHDT, CDR2 FYEKMQ (reference sequence). The CDR3 runs to 14 residues. V lost 5 bases, J lost 5 bases, and 12 bases lay in between. The CDR3 here is CASSGRGRNEKLFF. The CDR3, as DNA: TGTGCCAGCAGCGGCAGGGGACGGAATGAAAAACTGTTTTTT.

The chain employs TRBV3-1 (or the pseudogene TRBV3-2) and TRBJ2-7, with a possible D match to TRBD2 (5 bases). Germline values: CDR1 LGHDT, CDR2 YNNKEL (reference sequence). Deletions cut 2 bases from V and 3 bases from J, with 8 bases between. This CDR3 is 13 amino acids long. The CDR3, as DNA: TGTGCCAGCAGCCAATCCGGACTCTACGAGCAGTACGTC. Translating it yields CASSQSGLYEQYV.

V is TRBV24-1 and J is TRBJ1-2, with 7 bases lining up with TRBD1. The V gene's germline CDR1 is KGHDR and CDR2 SFDVKD. The junction had 8 bases not matched to a gene; V was cut back by 7 bases and J by 4 bases. The CDR3 spans 14 residues. The CDR3: CATSTTGASYGYTF. The CDR3, as DNA: TGTGCCACCAGCACCACAGGGGCTAGCTATGGCTACACCTTC.

This clone was detected a few times. This chain links TRBV7-2 with TRBJ1-2; 9 bases map to TRBD1. This CDR3 is built from 13 residues. J lost 5 bases, V lost 8 bases, and 6 bases had no gene match. The germline V gene encodes CDR1 SGHTA and CDR2 FQGNSA. The CDR3 sequence: CASGKQGAYGYTF. The DNA for the CDR3 is TGTGCCAGCGGAAAACAGGGGGCATATGGCTACACCTTC.

This rearrangement joins TRBV4-3 to TRBJ1-4; tentatively, D is TRBD1 (5 bases). Trimming left V 4 bases short and J 5 bases short, with 11 bases between. In germline, CDR1 is LGHNA, CDR2 YSLEER. CDR3 length: 14 amino acids. This CDR3 reads CASSLGEENEKLFF. CDR3 DNA: TGCGCCAGCAGCCTGGGGGAGGAGAATGAAAAACTGTTTTTT.

The chain links TRBV2 to TRBJ2-1; possibly TRBD2 for D (5 bases). V was cut by 3 bases and J by 7 bases, with 13 bases left in between. There are 14 residues in the CDR3. Germline V gives CDR1 SNHLY, CDR2 FYNNEI. The CDR3 DNA reads TGTGCCAGCAGTGAGGTACAGCGAGGGAATGAGCAGTTCTTC. It is translated as CASSEVQRGNEQFF.

The table lists this clone with a count of one. This sequence joins TRBV19 and TRBJ1-1; D perhaps matches TRBD1 (6 bases). Trimming cost V 10 bases and J 10 bases, with 28 bases left between them. The CDR3 is made up of 15 amino acids. Looked up from germline, CDR1 is LNHDA and CDR2 is SQIVND (reference sequence). CDR3 bases: TGTGCCACTTCGATACAGGGTGCGTTAAGAAGGGGAGCTTTCTTT. Translation gives CATSIQGALRRGAFF.

The genes are TRBV28 and TRBJ1-2, with D possibly matching TRBD1 (6 bases). V lost 3 bases, J lost 3 bases, and 14 bases lay in between. Germline lookup yields CDR1 MDHEN and CDR2 SYDVKM. The CDR3 covers 15 residues. CDR3 in DNA: TGTGCCAGCAGTTTTAGCAGGGGCCGTTACTATGGCTACACCTTC. This sequence encodes CASSFSRGRYYGYTF.

This CDR3 is CASSPRTPYNEQFF. As DNA, the CDR3 is TGTGCCAGCAGCCCCCGGACACCCTACAATGAGCAGTTCTTC. V is TRBV13 and J is TRBJ2-1, with D possibly being TRBD1 (5 bases). Germline loops: CDR1 PRHDT, CDR2 FYEKMQ (reference sequence). CDR3 length equals 14 residues. The V gene lost 5 bases and the J gene lost 2 bases, with 10 bases spanning the gap.

This rearrangement joins TRBV20-1 to TRBJ2-1; 8 bases map to TRBD2. The V gene's germline CDR1 is DFQATT and CDR2 SNEGSKA (reference sequence). The CDR3 is 15 residues long. V shed 3 bases, J shed 7 bases, and the junction held 11 bases outside the gene matches. CDR3 DNA sequence: TGCAGTGCTAGTCTAACAGCGGGAGATTATAATGAGCAGTTCTTC. Its protein is CSASLTAGDYNEQFF.

The chain employs TRBV7-2 and TRBJ2-3, with 13 bases that match TRBD2. The junction had 2 bases not matched to a gene; V was cut back by 5 bases and J by 3 bases. The CDR3 totals 15 residues. The germline V gene encodes CDR1 SGHTA and CDR2 FQGNSA. The CDR3 loop reads CASSQLAGGTDTQYF. The CDR3 DNA reads TGTGCCAGCAGCCAACTAGCGGGGGGGACAGATACGCAGTATTTT.

V is TRBV13 and J is TRBJ2-3; D is possibly TRBD1 (6 bases). Germline-derived CDR1 and CDR2 are PRHDT and FYEKMQ (reference sequence). V lost 1 base and J 6 bases, leaving 14 bases between the germline ends. The CDR3 extends over 15 amino acids. CDR3 sequence reads: CASSLAGLQGDTQYF. The CDR3 nucleotides are TGTGCCAGCAGCTTAGCTGGCCTTCAGGGGGATACGCAGTATTTT.

J is TRBJ2-4 and V is TRBV7-2; 15 bases map to TRBD2. V gave up 5 bases and J gave up 1 base; unmatched junction bases: 9. Germline CDR1 reads SGHTA; CDR2 reads FQGNSA. The CDR3 totals 19 residues. The DNA for the CDR3 is TGTGCCAGCAGCCCCGGGACTAGCGGGAGGTTTGTGGCCAAAAACATTCAGTACTTC. Its protein product is CASSPGTSGRFVAKNIQYF.

V and J are TRBV5-1 and TRBJ1-4; 8 bases agree with TRBD1. The V segment lost 3 bases and the J segment 4 bases; nucleotides outside the gene matches: 8. Germline CDR1 is SGHRS and CDR2 is YFSETQ. This CDR3 is built from 16 residues. The chain's CDR3 is CASSSRSDRVNEKLFF. The CDR3 DNA reads TGCGCCAGCAGCTCGCGCTCGGACAGGGTTAATGAAAAACTGTTTTTT.

V is TRBV14 and J is TRBJ2-4, with 11 bases that match TRBD1. Germline CDR1 reads SGHDN; CDR2 reads FVKESK. This CDR3 is built from 20 residues. After removal of 1 base from V and 0 bases from J, the junction contained 11 bases not matched to a gene. The CDR3 loop is CASSQGRTGGRSLAKNIQYF. Written as DNA, the CDR3 is TGTGCCAGCAGCCAAGGTCGGACAGGGGGCCGATCACTAGCCAAAAACATTCAGTACTTC.

This clone was seen only once. The genes are TRBV27 and TRBJ2-2; tentative D call: TRBD1 (6 bases). The CDR3 spans 18 residues. The germline V and J ends were trimmed by 2 bases and 0 bases, with 16 bases remaining between them. Germline loops: CDR1 MNHEY, CDR2 SMNVEV (reference sequence). CDR3 protein: CASSLTVRDTSNTGELFF. CDR3 in DNA: TGTGCCAGCAGTTTAACTGTTAGGGACACCTCGAACACCGGGGAGCTGTTTTTT.